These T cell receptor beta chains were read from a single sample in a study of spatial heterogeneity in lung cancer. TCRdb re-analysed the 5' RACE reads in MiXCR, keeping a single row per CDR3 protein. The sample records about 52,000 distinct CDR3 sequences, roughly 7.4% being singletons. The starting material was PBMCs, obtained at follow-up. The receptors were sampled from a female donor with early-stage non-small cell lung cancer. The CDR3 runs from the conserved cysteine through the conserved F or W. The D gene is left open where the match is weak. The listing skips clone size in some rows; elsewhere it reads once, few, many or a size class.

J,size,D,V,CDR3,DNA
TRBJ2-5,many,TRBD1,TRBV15,CATSSTHRGQETQYF,TGTGCCACCAGCTCTACCCACAGGGGCCAAGAGACCCAGTACTTC
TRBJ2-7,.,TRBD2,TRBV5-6,CASSWGLAGVEQYF,TGTGCCAGCAGCTGGGGACTAGCGGGGGTTGAGCAGTACTTC
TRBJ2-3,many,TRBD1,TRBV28,CASKGGGTDTQYF,TGTGCCAGTAAAGGGGGCGGCACAGATACGCAGTATTTT
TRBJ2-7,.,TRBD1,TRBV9,CASSAGTETYEQYF,TGTGCCAGCAGCGCCGGGACAGAGACCTACGAGCAGTACTTC
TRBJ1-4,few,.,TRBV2,CASGSTNEKLFF,TGTGCCAGCGGGTCAACTAATGAAAAACTGTTTTTT
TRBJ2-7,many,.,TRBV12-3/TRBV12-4,CASSFAQARAYEQYF,TGTGCCAGCAGTTTTGCCCAGGCCCGGGCCTACGAGCAGTACTTC
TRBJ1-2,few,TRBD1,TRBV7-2,CASSPGQFPGYTF,TGTGCCAGCAGCCCGGGACAGTTCCCGGGCTACACCTTC
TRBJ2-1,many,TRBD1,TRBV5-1,CASTEQGAGYNEQFF,TGCGCCAGCACCGAGCAGGGGGCTGGCTACAATGAGCAGTTCTTC
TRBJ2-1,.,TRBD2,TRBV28,CASSPLLAGGHNEQFF,TGTGCCAGCAGTCCCCTACTAGCGGGGGGGCACAATGAGCAGTTCTTC
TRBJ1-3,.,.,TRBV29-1,CSVEAGFSGNTIYF,TGCAGCGTTGAAGCAGGTTTCTCTGGAAACACCATATATTTT
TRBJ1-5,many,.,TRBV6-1,CASSERVGRNQPQHF,TGTGCCAGCAGTGAACGGGTTGGGAGAAATCAGCCCCAGCATTTT
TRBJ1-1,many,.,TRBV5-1,CASTLEGGFRNTEAFF,TGCGCCAGCACCCTGGAGGGAGGGTTCCGGAACACTGAAGCTTTCTTT
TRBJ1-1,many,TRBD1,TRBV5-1,CASSLARDRTKNTEAFF,TGCGCCAGCAGCTTGGCCCGGGACAGAACGAAGAACACTGAAGCTTTCTTT
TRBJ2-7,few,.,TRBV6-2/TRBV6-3,CASSSYGQGYYEQYF,TGTGCCAGCAGCTCCTACGGACAAGGATACTACGAGCAGTACTTC
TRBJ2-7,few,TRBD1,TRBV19,CASATGGFAYEQYF,TGTGCCAGTGCGACAGGGGGATTTGCCTACGAGCAGTACTTC
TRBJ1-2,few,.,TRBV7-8,CASSLQGSNYGYTF,TGTGCCAGCAGCTTACAGGGGTCTAACTATGGCTACACCTTC
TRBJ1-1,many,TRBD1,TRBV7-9,CASSLNTGGTEAFF,TGTGCCAGCAGTCTAAATACAGGGGGCACTGAAGCTTTCTTT
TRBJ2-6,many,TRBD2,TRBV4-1,CASSQKAGPSGANVLTF,TGCGCCAGCAGCCAAAAAGCGGGACCCTCTGGGGCCAACGTCCTGACTTTC
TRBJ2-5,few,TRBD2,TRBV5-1,CASSEGLAGAAETQYF,TGCGCCAGCAGCGAAGGACTAGCGGGGGCCGCGGAGACCCAGTACTTC
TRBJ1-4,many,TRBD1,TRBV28,CASSLWTGGNEKLFF,TGTGCCAGCAGTTTATGGACAGGGGGGAATGAAAAACTGTTTTTT
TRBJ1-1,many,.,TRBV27,CASSFPGGLVTEAFF,TGTGCCAGCAGTTTCCCTGGAGGGTTGGTCACTGAAGCTTTCTTT
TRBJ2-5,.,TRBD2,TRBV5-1,CASSSTGLAVQETQYF,TGCGCCAGCAGCTCGACCGGGCTAGCGGTTCAAGAGACCCAGTACTTC
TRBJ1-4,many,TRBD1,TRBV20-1,CSATPDRANEKLFF,TGCAGTGCTACCCCGGACAGGGCGAATGAAAAACTGTTTTTT
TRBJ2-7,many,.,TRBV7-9,CASSSPTADGEQYF,TGTGCCAGCAGCTCCCCGACCGCTGACGGCGAGCAGTACTTC
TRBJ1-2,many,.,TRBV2,CASRRQPGFYYGYTF,TGTGCCAGCAGGCGTCAGCCAGGATTCTACTATGGCTACACCTTC
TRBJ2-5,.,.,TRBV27,CASSLRHRQETQYF,TGTGCCAGCAGTTTAAGACACAGGCAAGAGACCCAGTACTTC
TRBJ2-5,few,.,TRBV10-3,CAISEWGLAQETQYF,TGTGCCATCAGTGAGTGGGGGTTGGCCCAAGAGACCCAGTACTTC
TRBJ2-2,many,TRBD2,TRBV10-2,CASTRAGGMAGELFF,TGCGCCAGCACAAGAGCGGGGGGGATGGCCGGGGAGCTGTTTTTT
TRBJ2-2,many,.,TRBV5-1,CASSLSANTGELFF,TGCGCCAGCAGCTTATCGGCAAACACCGGGGAGCTGTTTTTT
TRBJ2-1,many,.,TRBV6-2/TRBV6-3,CASSAWGDRNEQFF,TGTGCCAGCAGTGCCTGGGGGGACCGAAATGAGCAGTTCTTC
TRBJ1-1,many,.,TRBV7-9,CASNPGVTNTEAFF,TGTGCCAGCAACCCAGGGGTCACGAACACTGAAGCTTTCTTT
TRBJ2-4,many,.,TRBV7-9,CASSLRADLATKNIQYF,TGTGCCAGCAGCTTAAGGGCCGACCTAGCAACCAAAAACATTCAGTACTTC
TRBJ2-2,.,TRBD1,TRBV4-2,CASSQGDRAGAGELFF,TGTGCCAGCAGCCAAGGGGACAGGGCAGGGGCCGGGGAGCTGTTTTTT
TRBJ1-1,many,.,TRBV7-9,CASSARTGTEAFF,TGTGCCAGCAGCGCCAGAACAGGGACTGAAGCTTTCTTT
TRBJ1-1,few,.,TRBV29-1,CSVVGPMNTEAFF,TGCAGCGTTGTAGGCCCCATGAACACTGAAGCTTTCTTT
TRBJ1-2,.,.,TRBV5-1,CASTPQDRGGYTF,TGCGCCAGCACGCCGCAGGATAGGGGTGGCTACACCTTC
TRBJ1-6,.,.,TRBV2,CASSLDGGPLHF,TGTGCCAGCAGTCTGGACGGAGGACCTCTCCACTTT
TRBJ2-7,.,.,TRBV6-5,CASSYGRTAGYEQYF,TGTGCCAGCAGTTACGGCCGGACAGCAGGCTACGAGCAGTACTTC
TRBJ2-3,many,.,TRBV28,CASLAGGVDTQYF,TGTGCCAGCCTGGCGGGCGGGGTAGATACGCAGTATTTT
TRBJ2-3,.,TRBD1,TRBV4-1,CASSQMGQGAADTQYF,TGCGCCAGCAGCCAAATGGGACAGGGGGCCGCAGATACGCAGTATTTT
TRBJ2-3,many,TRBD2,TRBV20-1,CSARDIPPGGPTDTQYF,TGCAGTGCTAGAGATATACCTCCGGGGGGGCCCACAGATACGCAGTATTTT
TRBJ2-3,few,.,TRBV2,CASSEQSLDTQYF,TGTGCCAGCAGTGAACAGAGCCTCGATACGCAGTATTTT
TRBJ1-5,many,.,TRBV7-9,CASSLERSVGDQPQHF,TGTGCCAGCAGCTTAGAGAGGTCAGTTGGTGATCAGCCCCAGCATTTT
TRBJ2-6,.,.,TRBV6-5,CASSYAESGANVLTF,TGTGCCAGCAGTTACGCGGAAAGTGGGGCCAACGTCCTGACTTTC
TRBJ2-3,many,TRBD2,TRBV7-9,CASSLRTSGVTDTQYF,TGTGCCAGCAGCTTAAGGACTAGCGGGGTCACAGATACGCAGTATTTT
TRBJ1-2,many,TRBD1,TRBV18,CASSPLKGTVPPF,TGTGCCAGCTCACCATTGAAAGGGACAGTCCCCCCCTTC
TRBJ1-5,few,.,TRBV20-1,CSAKDTLRRSNQPQHF,TGCAGTGCCAAAGACACGCTTAGAAGGAGCAATCAGCCCCAGCATTTT
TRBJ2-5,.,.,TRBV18,CASSRQLDAGETQYF,TGTGCCAGCTCACGCCAACTAGATGCCGGAGAGACCCAGTACTTC
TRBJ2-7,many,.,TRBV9,CASSVVQVRAPYEQYF,TGTGCCAGCAGCGTAGTTCAAGTCCGGGCCCCCTACGAGCAGTACTTC
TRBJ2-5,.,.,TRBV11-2,CASSLGGALIQETQYF,TGTGCCAGCAGCTTAGGAGGGGCCCTAATCCAAGAGACCCAGTACTTC
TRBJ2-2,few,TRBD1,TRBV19,CASSLGTGLLTGELFF,TGTGCCAGTAGTCTAGGGACAGGCCTTTTGACCGGGGAGCTGTTTTTT
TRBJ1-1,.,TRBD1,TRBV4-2,CASSQDLDRTPVF,TGTGCCAGCAGCCAAGACTTGGACAGGACCCCCGTTTTT
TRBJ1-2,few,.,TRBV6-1,CASSGGTQLTGTF,TGTGCCAGCAGTGGCGGGACCCAACTAACAGGCACCTTC
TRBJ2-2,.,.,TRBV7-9,CASSLSQYTGELFF,TGTGCCAGCAGCTTATCACAGTACACCGGGGAGCTGTTTTTT
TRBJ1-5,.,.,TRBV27,CASSFRAGQPQHF,TGTGCCAGCAGTTTTAGGGCAGGTCAGCCCCAGCATTTT
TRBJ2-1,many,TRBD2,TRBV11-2,CASSLAGGVIDEQFF,TGTGCCAGCAGCCTAGCGGGAGGGGTTATCGATGAGCAGTTCTTC
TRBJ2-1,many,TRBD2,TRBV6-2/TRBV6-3,CASSYPTVAGGRSYNEQFF,TGTGCCAGCAGTTACCCTACTGTTGCGGGGGGCAGGTCCTACAATGAGCAGTTCTTC
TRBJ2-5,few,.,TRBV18,CASSGGETQYF,TGTGCCAGCTCAGGCGGGGAGACCCAGTACTTC
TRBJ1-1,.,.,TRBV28,CASSPGAGMNTEAFF,TGTGCCAGCAGCCCGGGCGCAGGAATGAACACTGAAGCTTTCTTT